Presented here are 25 T cell receptor beta chains from one specimen sequenced in a study of T cells in women clearing cervical HPV infection. Using immunoSEQ multiplex PCR, the repertoire was profiled, and TCRdb retains in-frame clones only, with some absent. This table lists some 20,000 clones. The sequencing input was blood buffy coat. All receptors derive from a woman aged 18-70 years with a cervical HPV16 infection that either progressed to CIN3+ or cleared (not recorded which).

The CDR3 bases that were read are TGTGCCAGCAAAGCGGGCAGAGTGAGCAATCAGCCG. The encoded protein is CASKAGRVSNQP. The complete CDR3 reads CASKAGRVSNQPQYF. V and J are TRBV2 and TRBJ2-3; the D gene is possibly TRBD2 (6 bases). Coverage ceases 3 residues before the CDR3 finishes, and the germline J gene fills in the end. The CDR3 sequence is 15 residues long. The germline gives CDR1 SNHLY, CDR2 FYNNEI.

Of note for this clone: Sequencing ends 3 residues short of the CDR3 end; the germline J gene provides the rest. The rearrangement links TRBV29-1 to TRBJ2-5; 12 positions match TRBD1. CDR3 length: 19 residues. V lost 8 bases, J lost 2 bases, and 21 bases stayed unmatched. CDR1 and CDR2 (germline): SQVTM, ANQGSEA. CDR3 DNA, as far as it was read: TGCAGCTCCCCGCGGGGACAGGGGGCGCGGGGTAGCGGGCAAGAGACC. Translated: CSSPRGQGARGSGQET. The CDR3 reads in full as CSSPRGQGARGSGQETQYF.

With regard to this clone: The junction departs from the called germline gene at one end, perhaps through a read error. The missing CDR3 end, 3 residues past where the read stops, is filled in from the germline J gene. Within the sample, other DNA sequences also encode this same CDR3. The chain employs TRBV7-2 and TRBJ1-3, with D possibly TRBD1 on 5 matching bases. The CDR3 sequence is 15 residues long. Germline V gene data show CDR1 as SGHTA and CDR2 as FQGNSA. The CDR3: CASSPGGAYGNTIYF. Incomplete CDR3 DNA: TGTGCCAGCAGCCCCGGGGGAGCTTATGGAAACACG.

A remark on this clone: The missing CDR3 end, 3 residues past where the read stops, is filled in from the germline J gene. The chain carries TRBV20-1 and TRBJ2-7, with 10 positions matching TRBD2. Germline V gene data show CDR1 as DFQATT and CDR2 as SNEGSKA (reference sequence). This CDR3 region has 14 residues. Trimming removed 3 bases from V and 2 bases from J; junction bases left unmatched: 4. CDR3 sequence reads: CSASGLAVTYEQYF. CDR3 DNA, as far as it was read: TGCAGTGCTAGCGGACTAGCGGTTACCTACGAG.

Turning to this clone: The junction differs from germline at one of its ends, possibly a read error. With the read ending 3 residues before the CDR3 end, the germline J gene is used to fill in that end. Other DNA sequences in this sample translate to the same CDR3. This chain links TRBV7-2 with TRBJ1-3, with D possibly TRBD1 on 5 matching bases. In germline, CDR1 is SGHTA, CDR2 FQGNSA. CDR3 length equals 15 residues. CDR3 DNA (partial): TGTGCCAGCAGCCAACGGGGGAACACTGGAAACACG. This gives the protein CASSQRGNTGNT. The whole CDR3 is CASSQRGNTGNTIYF.

The sequenced CDR3 bases are TGTGCCAGCAGTGAAGCGTCAGCTTCCGAAGAGGGTTATGGC. Encoded protein: CASSEASASEEGYG. The entire CDR3 sequence reads CASSEASASEEGYGYTF. This chain joins TRBV2 and TRBJ1-2; D unresolved. Read coverage stops 3 residues before the CDR3 terminus; the germline J gene supplies the remainder. The germline V gene has CDR1 SNHLY and CDR2 FYNNEI. Deletions cut 0 bases from V and 5 bases from J, with 19 bases between. The length of the CDR3 is 17 residues. Supplemented by reference TRBV2 and TRBJ1-2, the full variable domain reads EPEVTQTPSHQVTQMGQEVILRCVPISNHLYFYWYRQILGQKVEFLVSFYNNEISEKSEIFDDQFSVERPDGSNFTLKIRSTKLEDSAMYFCASSEASASEEGYGYTFGSGTRLTVV.

The CDR3 DNA, read in part, is TGTGCCAGCAGCCGATCCACCGGAGGGGATGAG. Translation gives CASSRSTGGDE. The full CDR3 is CASSRSTGGDEQFF. The V and J genes are TRBV7-2 and TRBJ2-1, with D tentatively TRBD2 (6 bases). Read data end 3 residues before the CDR3 end; the end is taken from the germline J gene. CDR1 and CDR2 (germline): SGHTA, FQGNSA. This CDR3 has 14 residues. V lost 5 bases to trimming and J lost 8 bases, with 16 bases between them. Full variable domain (rest looked up from reference TRBV7-2 and TRBJ2-1): GAGVSQSPSNKVTEKGKDVELRCDPISGHTALYWYRQSLGQGLEFLIYFQGNSAPDKSGLPSDRFSAERTGGSVSTLTIQRTQQEDSAVYLCASSRSTGGDEQFFGPGTRLTVL.

With regard to this clone: The CDR3 goes on 3 residues after the read ends, and that part is filled in from the germline J gene. The V and J genes are TRBV13 and TRBJ2-3, with D possibly being TRBD2 (6 bases). Germline V gene lookup returns CDR1 PRHDT and CDR2 FYEKMQ (reference sequence). The CDR3 runs to 14 residues. CDR3 protein: CASSPNGHRETQYF. CDR3 DNA (partial): TGTGCCAGCAGCCCCAATGGACATCGGGAGACG. Full variable domain (rest looked up from reference TRBV13 and TRBJ2-3): AAGVIQSPRHLIKEKRETATLKCYPIPRHDTVYWYQQGPGQDPQFLISFYEKMQSDKGSIPDRFSAQQFSDYHSELNMSSLELGDSALYFCASSPNGHRETQYFGPGTRLTVL.

With regard to this clone: The read terminates 3 residues before the CDR3 end, so the remaining end is supplied by the germline J gene. V is TRBV6-1 and J is TRBJ2-2, with 7 bases that match TRBD2. Trimming removed 1 base from V and 4 bases from J; junction bases left unmatched: 9. CDR1 and CDR2 (germline): MNHNS, SASEGT. This CDR3 contains 17 residues. The CDR3 bases that were read are TGTGCCAGCAGTGAAGAGAGGCGGGGGTCGGGCACCGGGGAG. Protein product: CASSEERRGSGTGE. The full CDR3 protein is CASSEERRGSGTGELFF.

Comments on this clone: The junction shows a germline mismatch at one end, possibly a read error. The read stops 3 residues short of the end of the CDR3; the missing end is completed from the germline J gene. J is TRBJ2-2 and V is TRBV4-2, with a weak D call TRBD2 (6 bases). The germline gives CDR1 LGHNA, CDR2 YNFKEQ. The CDR3 spans 15 residues. The CDR3 here is CASAPTAGNTGELFF. The sequenced CDR3 bases are TGCGCCAGCGCCCCAACAGCGGGGAACACCGGGGAG.

Turning to this clone: A read error may account for a junction end that differs from germline. The read stops 3 residues short of the end of the CDR3; the missing end is completed from the germline J gene. The V call is TRBV6-1, the J call TRBJ1-2; a weak D match, TRBD1 (6 bases). The germline V gene has CDR1 MNHNS and CDR2 SASEGT. The CDR3 spans 15 residues. The CDR3 DNA, read in part, is TGTGCCAGCAGAGAAGTGGCATCGCCAGGGGCCGTC. Its translation: CASREVASPGAV. The complete CDR3 sequence is CASREVASPGAVYTF.

As for this clone: Read data end 3 residues before the CDR3 end; the end is taken from the germline J gene. The chain links TRBV20-1 to TRBJ1-5; D uncertain. The germline CDR1 and CDR2 sequences are DFQATT and SNEGSKA (reference sequence). The CDR3 covers 14 residues. Trimming shortened V by 6 bases and J by 5 bases, and 17 bases separated the two germline ends. CDR3 amino acids: CSARRGEGYQPQHF. Partial CDR3 DNA: TGCAGTGCCCGCCGGGGAGAAGGGTATCAGCCC.

On this clone itself: The CDR3 end lies 3 residues beyond the end of the read and is filled in from the germline J gene. The rearrangement links TRBV7-2 to TRBJ2-5; 9 nucleotides match TRBD1. Germline loops: CDR1 SGHTA, CDR2 FQGNSA. This CDR3 is 15 amino acids long. Unmatched junction bases numbered 1, after V lost 0 bases and J lost 2 bases. CDR3 amino acids: CASSLAGTGQETQYF. Incomplete CDR3 DNA: TGTGCCAGCAGCTTAGCCGGGACAGGGCAAGAGACC.

The CDR3 DNA, read in part, is TGCAGTGCTAGAGACTTACTCATACAGGCAAGGGTTGAG. It specifies CSARDLLIQARVE. The complete CDR3 reads CSARDLLIQARVEQFF. The chain couples TRBV20-1 to TRBJ2-1, with a tentative D call TRBD1 (5 bases). The sequence runs out 3 residues before the end of the CDR3; the remainder is reconstructed from the germline J gene. The V end was cut by 0 bases, the J end by 9 bases, with 21 bases between. The CDR3 contains 16 residues. Germline V CDR1 and CDR2: DFQATT, SNEGSKA (reference sequence).

A word on this clone: The read falls 3 residues short of the CDR3 end, and the missing part is taken from the germline J gene. The gene calls are TRBV20-1 and TRBJ2-7; 8 bases line up with TRBD2. J was trimmed by 5 bases and V by 5 bases; bases with no gene match: 11. The CDR3 is 14 amino acids. Germline assignment: CDR1 DFQATT and CDR2 SNEGSKA (reference sequence). CDR3 sequence reads: CSAGGGRLRNEQYF. The sequenced part of the CDR3 DNA is TGCAGTGCTGGGGGCGGGAGGCTTAGGAACGAG.

For this clone: Read coverage stops 3 residues before the CDR3 terminus; the germline J gene supplies the remainder. This rearrangement joins TRBV6-2 or TRBV6-3 to TRBJ2-2; possible D gene TRBD1, 6 bases. The CDR3 contains 17 residues. Germline CDR1 reads MNHEY; CDR2 reads SVGEGT. The CDR3 sequence is CASSYLFRTATNEKLFF. CDR3 DNA, as far as it was read: TGTGCCAGCAGTTACCTATTCCGGACAGCAACTAATGAAAAG.

CDR3 DNA (partial): TGTGCCAGCAGTGAACCGGCAGGAGGATATAAG. It codes for CASSEPAGGYK. The complete CDR3 sequence is CASSEPAGGYKLFF. V gene TRBV6-1 combines with J gene TRBJ2-2; D is possibly TRBD2 (5 bases). The sequenced fragment ends 3 residues before the CDR3 boundary, so the rest is inferred from the germline J gene. The CDR3 consists of 14 residues. Germline values: CDR1 MNHNS, CDR2 SASEGT.

As for this clone: The CDR3 goes on 3 residues after the read ends, and that part is filled in from the germline J gene. The chain is built from TRBV19 and TRBJ1-5; D is possibly TRBD1 (5 bases). CDR3 size: 15 residues. CDR1 is LNHDA, CDR2 SQIVND, per germline (reference sequence). The V end was cut by 3 bases, the J end by 2 bases, with 11 bases between. The sequenced CDR3 bases are TGTGCCAGTAGTATGGGCAGGGCCGGCAATCAGCCC. It encodes CASSMGRAGNQP. In full, the CDR3 is CASSMGRAGNQPQHF.

Remarks on this clone: The read is 3 residues too short to cover the CDR3 end, so that end is filled in from the germline J gene. The chain links TRBV18 to TRBJ2-7; TRBD2 agrees at 7 bases. This CDR3 region has 16 residues. Per germline, CDR1 KGHSH and CDR2 LQKENI. The ends lost 5 bases at V and 5 bases at J; junction bases unmatched: 15. The covered CDR3 bases are TGTGCCAGCTCATCAGCGCTTGGCGGGAGTAGGGACGAG. As protein: CASSSALGGSRDE. The whole CDR3 reads CASSSALGGSRDEQYF.

The CDR3 region is CSAQPLAVDNEQFF. The CDR3 bases that were read are TGCAGTGCTCAACCCCTAGCGGTAGACAATGAG. The rearrangement joins TRBV20-1 to TRBJ2-1; 7 bases line up with TRBD2. The CDR3 is cut off 3 residues early in the read; its end comes from the germline J gene. The CDR3 length is 14 residues. After removal of 5 bases from V and 5 bases from J, the junction contained 9 bases not matched to a gene. Germline CDR1 is DFQATT and CDR2 is SNEGSKA (reference sequence).

For this clone: The read halts 3 residues ahead of the CDR3 end, with the missing end drawn from the germline J gene. The V gene is TRBV20-1, the J gene TRBJ2-1, with D perhaps TRBD2 (7 bases). The CDR3 covers 17 residues. CDR1 is DFQATT, CDR2 SNEGSKA, per germline (reference sequence). Trimming shortened V by 3 bases and J by 6 bases, and 24 bases separated the two germline ends. The sequenced part of the CDR3 DNA is TGCAGTGCTAGGGGGGCCCGGGCGGGAGTATTCCGCAATGAG. Translating gives CSARGARAGVFRNE. Given in full, the CDR3 is CSARGARAGVFRNEQFF.

About this clone itself: With the read ending 3 residues before the CDR3 end, the germline J gene is used to fill in that end. The gene calls are TRBV7-2 and TRBJ2-2; 7 bases line up with TRBD1. The CDR3 has 14 amino acids. Germline lookup yields CDR1 SGHTA and CDR2 FQGNSA. CDR3 bases read: TGTGCCAGCAGCTGGACAGGCGGAAATTCACCG. Translation: CASSWTGGNSP. The CDR3, in full, reads CASSWTGGNSPLFF.

As concerns this clone: The read terminates 3 residues ahead of where the CDR3 ends, so the germline J gene completes it. V usage is TRBV28 and J usage is TRBJ2-5; 10 nucleotides agree with TRBD2. Trimming at V came to 6 bases and at J to 2 bases, leaving 9 bases not matched to a gene. The CDR3 has 16 residues. CDR1 is MDHEN, CDR2 SYDVKM, per germline. Here the CDR3 reads CASRSSGRGRQETQYF. Partial CDR3 DNA: TGTGCCAGCAGATCTAGCGGGAGAGGCCGACAAGAGACC. Combining the CDR3 with reference TRBV28 and TRBJ2-5 gives the whole variable domain DVKVTQSSRYLVKRTGEKVFLECVQDMDHENMFWYRQDPGLGLRLIYFSYDVKMKEKGDIPEGYSVSREKKERFSLILESASTNQTSMYLCASRSSGRGRQETQYFGPGTRLLVL.

Concerning this clone: The observed sequence ends 3 residues before the CDR3 terminus, with the missing tail filled in from the germline J gene. This chain links TRBV7-6 with TRBJ2-3, with D unresolved. Trimming cost V 1 base and J 6 bases, with 17 bases left between them. The CDR3 covers 16 residues. CDR1 and CDR2 (germline): SGHVS, FNYEAQ. CDR3 residues: CASSLDSAINGDTQYF. CDR3 bases read: TGTGCCAGCAGCTTAGACTCTGCCATCAATGGTGATACG.

In the case of this clone: The observed sequence ends 3 residues before the CDR3 terminus, with the missing tail filled in from the germline J gene. The genes are TRBV13 and TRBJ2-5; 16 bases are a match to TRBD2. The CDR3 totals 18 residues. The germline CDR1 and CDR2 sequences are PRHDT and FYEKMQ (reference sequence). The V and J ends lost 5 bases and 5 bases, in that order; junction bases with no gene match: 11. The CDR3 DNA, read in part, is TGTGCCAGCAGCCCCCTCGGGACTAGCGGGAGGGCCTATGAGACC. It is translated as CASSPLGTSGRAYET. The full-length CDR3 reads as CASSPLGTSGRAYETQYF. Full variable domain (rest looked up from reference TRBV13 and TRBJ2-5): AAGVIQSPRHLIKEKRETATLKCYPIPRHDTVYWYQQGPGQDPQFLISFYEKMQSDKGSIPDRFSAQQFSDYHSELNMSSLELGDSALYFCASSPLGTSGRAYETQYFGPGTRLLVL.